Included here is one T cell receptor (beta chain) sequence, with context. Study processing details: Amplification of reference gene primers was used by the study to estimate nucleated cell counts. The protocol was immunoSEQ multiplex PCR, while the TCRdb copy is restricted to in-frame clones and leaves out a portion. V and J calls and clone size are copied from that table; D and trimming were computed from the DNA. The repertoire consists of fewer than 90,000 clones, with around 90% occurring once and the leading ten covering around 6.7%. From germline, CDR1 is LGHNA and CDR2 YSLEER. CDR3 length equals 14 residues. The V and J ends lost 0 bases and 7 bases, in that order; junction bases with no gene match: 6. This specimen belongs to a study of blood T cell repertoires in COVID-19. Overall study context: The United States, Italy and Spain provided the acute and convalescent COVID-19 samples.

This chain uses TRBV4-3 with TRBJ2-7; 7 bases agree with TRBD2. Sequencing was performed on peripheral blood. The sequence derives from a woman of 80 years or more with active COVID-19. The CDR3 sequence is CASSQDLGGGEQYF. The CDR3 DNA follows: TGCGCCAGCAGCCAAGATCTGGGGGGAGGGGAGCAGTACTTC.